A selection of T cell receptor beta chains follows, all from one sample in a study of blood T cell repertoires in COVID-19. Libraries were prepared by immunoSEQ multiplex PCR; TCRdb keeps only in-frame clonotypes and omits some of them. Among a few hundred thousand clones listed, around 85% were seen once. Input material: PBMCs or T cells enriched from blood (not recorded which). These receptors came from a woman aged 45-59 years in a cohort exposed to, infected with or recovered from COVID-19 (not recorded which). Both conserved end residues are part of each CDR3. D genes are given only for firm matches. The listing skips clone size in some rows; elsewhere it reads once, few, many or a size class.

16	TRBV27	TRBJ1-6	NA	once	CASSFVPTAGGSPLHF	TGTGCCAGCAGTTTTGTCCCAACCGCTGGCGGTTCACCCCTCCACTTT
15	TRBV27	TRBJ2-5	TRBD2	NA	CASSPTSGGAETQYF	TGTGCCAGCAGCCCGACTAGCGGGGGGGCGGAGACCCAGTACTTC
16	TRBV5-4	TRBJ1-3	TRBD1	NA	CASSLGTGSSGNTIYF	TGTGCCAGCAGCTTGGGGACAGGTTCTTCTGGAAACACCATATATTTT
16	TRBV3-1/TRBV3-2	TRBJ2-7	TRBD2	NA	CASSPQGLAGKYEQYF	TGTGCCAGCAGCCCCCAGGGACTAGCGGGGAAGTACGAGCAGTACTTC
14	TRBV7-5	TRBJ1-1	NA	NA	CARLKGVGNTEAFF	TGTGCCAGATTGAAGGGAGTCGGAAACACTGAAGCTTTCTTT
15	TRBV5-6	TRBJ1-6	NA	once	CASSLRGSTRAPLHF	TGTGCCAGCAGCTTGAGGGGGAGTACGCGTGCACCCCTCCACTTT
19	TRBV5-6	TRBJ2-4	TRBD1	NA	CASSRGTGNAWLAKNIQYF	TGTGCCAGCAGCCGTGGGACAGGGAACGCGTGGCTAGCCAAAAACATTCAGTACTTC
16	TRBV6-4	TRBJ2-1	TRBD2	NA	CASRGPGLAGNNEQFF	TGTGCCAGCAGAGGTCCGGGACTAGCGGGAAACAATGAGCAGTTCTTC
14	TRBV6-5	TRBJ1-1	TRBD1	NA	CASSPGRGHTEAFF	TGTGCCAGCAGCCCCGGCAGGGGGCACACTGAAGCTTTCTTT
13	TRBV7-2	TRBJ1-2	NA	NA	CASSPDRNYGYTF	TGTGCCAGCAGTCCCGACAGGAACTATGGCTACACCTTC
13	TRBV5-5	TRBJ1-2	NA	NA	CASSFSGNDGYTF	TGTGCCAGCAGCTTCTCAGGGAATGATGGCTACACCTTC
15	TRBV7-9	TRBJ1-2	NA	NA	CASSQGTGTIYGYTF	TGTGCCAGCAGCCAGGGGACCGGGACAATTTATGGCTACACCTTC
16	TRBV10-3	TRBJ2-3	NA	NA	CAISGRSGLSTDTQYF	TGTGCCATCAGTGGGAGGTCGGGACTCAGCACAGATACGCAGTATTTT
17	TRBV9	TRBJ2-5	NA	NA	CASSPETGTSLRETQYF	TGTGCCAGCAGCCCAGAGACAGGGACTTCACTGAGGGAGACCCAGTACTTC
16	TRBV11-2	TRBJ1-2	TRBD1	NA	CASSPDRGFRGYGYTF	TGTGCCAGCAGTCCGGACAGGGGCTTTCGAGGCTATGGCTACACCTTC
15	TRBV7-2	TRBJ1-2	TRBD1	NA	CASSPRTGSYYGYTF	TGTGCCAGCAGCCCCAGGACAGGATCCTACTATGGCTACACCTTC
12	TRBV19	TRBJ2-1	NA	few	CASSILRNEQFF	TGTGCCAGTAGTATCCTCCGTAATGAGCAGTTCTTC
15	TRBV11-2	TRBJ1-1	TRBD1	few	CASRKEGASNTEAFF	TGTGCCAGCAGAAAGGAGGGGGCAAGCAACACTGAAGCTTTCTTT
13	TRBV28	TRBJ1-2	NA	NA	CASSLVAGLGYTF	TGTGCCAGCAGCCTAGTGGCGGGGCTAGGCTACACCTTC
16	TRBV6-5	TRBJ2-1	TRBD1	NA	CASSSTTGGIFNEQFF	TGTGCCAGCAGTTCAACGACAGGGGGCATTTTCAATGAGCAGTTCTTC
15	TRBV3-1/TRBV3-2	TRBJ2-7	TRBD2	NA	CASSQGTSGGYEQYF	TGTGCCAGCAGCCAAGGGACTAGCGGGGGCTACGAGCAGTACTTC
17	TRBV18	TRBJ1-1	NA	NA	CASSPSGEGVSNTEAFF	TGTGCCAGCTCACCAAGTGGAGAAGGGGTTTCGAACACTGAAGCTTTCTTT
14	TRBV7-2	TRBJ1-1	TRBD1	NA	CASTPQGRVTEAFF	TGTGCCAGCACCCCACAGGGGAGAGTCACTGAAGCTTTCTTT
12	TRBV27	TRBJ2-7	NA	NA	CASSGTGREQYF	TGTGCCAGCAGTGGGACTGGGCGCGAGCAGTACTTC
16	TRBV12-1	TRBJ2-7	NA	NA	CASSTWGRGGIYEQYF	TGTGCCAGCAGCACCTGGGGGCGGGGGGGCATTTACGAGCAGTACTTC
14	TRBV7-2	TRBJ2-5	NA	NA	CASSSRTVQETQYF	TGTGCCAGCAGCTCCAGGACAGTCCAAGAGACCCAGTACTTC
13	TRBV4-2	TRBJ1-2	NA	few	CASSQVGRGGYTF	TGTGCCAGCAGCCAAGTCGGTCGGGGAGGCTACACCTTC
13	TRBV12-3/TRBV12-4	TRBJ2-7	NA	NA	CASSVEGFGEQYF	TGTGCCAGCAGTGTCGAGGGTTTTGGCGAGCAGTACTTC
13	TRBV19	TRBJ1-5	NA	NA	CASSIGSEGPGDF	TGTGCCAGTAGTATAGGATCCGAGGGCCCCGGGGATTTT
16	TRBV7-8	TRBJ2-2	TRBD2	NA	CASSLTTSGGPGELFF	TGTGCCAGCAGCTTAACGACTAGCGGGGGTCCCGGGGAGCTGTTTTTT
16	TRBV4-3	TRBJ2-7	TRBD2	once	CASSQGARGGAYEQYF	TGCGCCAGCAGCCAGGGGGCTCGCGGGGGGGCTTACGAGCAGTACTTC
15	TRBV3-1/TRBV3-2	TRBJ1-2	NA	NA	CASSQFLRGNYGYTF	TGTGCCAGCAGCCAATTTTTGAGAGGGAACTATGGCTACACCTTC
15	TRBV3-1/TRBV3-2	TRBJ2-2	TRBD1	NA	CASSQDLQGFGELFF	TGTGCCAGCAGCCAAGATCTACAGGGGTTCGGGGAGCTGTTTTTT
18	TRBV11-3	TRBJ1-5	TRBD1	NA	CASSLKTGPSSADQPQHF	TGTGCCAGCAGCTTGAAGACAGGGCCCTCTTCGGCTGATCAGCCCCAGCATTTT
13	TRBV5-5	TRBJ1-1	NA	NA	CASSLDRWGEAFF	TGTGCCAGCAGCTTGGACAGGTGGGGTGAAGCTTTCTTT
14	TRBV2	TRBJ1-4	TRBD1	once	CASSVQGLNEKLFF	TGTGCCAGCAGTGTACAGGGGTTAAATGAAAAACTGTTTTTT
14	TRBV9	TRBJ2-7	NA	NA	CASSPETDSYEQYF	TGTGCCAGCAGCCCGGAGACAGACTCCTACGAGCAGTACTTC
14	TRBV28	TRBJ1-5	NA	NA	CATTRGSGNQPQHF	TGTGCCACCACCCGGGGGAGCGGCAATCAGCCCCAGCATTTT
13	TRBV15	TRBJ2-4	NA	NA	CATNSMGTNIQYF	TGTGCCACCAACAGCATGGGCACAAACATTCAGTACTTC
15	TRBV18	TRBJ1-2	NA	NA	CASSPSGRRVYGYTF	TGTGCCAGCTCACCAAGCGGCAGGCGGGTCTATGGCTACACCTTC
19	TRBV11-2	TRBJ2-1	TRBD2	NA	CASSSRLAGAAIRYNEQFF	TGTGCCAGCAGCTCAAGACTAGCGGGGGCCGCGATTCGTTACAATGAGCAGTTCTTC
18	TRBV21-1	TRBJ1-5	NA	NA	CASTPDGHGPGGNQPQHF	TGTGCCAGCACCCCAGATGGCCACGGGCCGGGGGGCAATCAGCCCCAGCATTTT
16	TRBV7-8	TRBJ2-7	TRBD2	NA	CASSPLAGGAAYEQYF	TGTGCCAGCAGCCCACTAGCGGGGGGGGCGGCCTACGAGCAGTACTTC
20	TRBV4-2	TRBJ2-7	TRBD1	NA	CASSQEGRTGKASGGYEQYF	TGTGCCAGCAGCCAAGAGGGGAGGACAGGGAAAGCAAGTGGGGGCTACGAGCAGTACTTC
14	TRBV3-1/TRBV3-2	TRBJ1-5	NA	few	CASSQGGGAEPQHF	TGTGCCAGCAGTCAAGGGGGTGGGGCAGAGCCCCAGCATTTT
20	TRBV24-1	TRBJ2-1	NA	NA	CATSDSPGQFSGLAYNEQFF	TGTGCCACCAGTGACTCCCCGGGACAGTTTTCGGGACTAGCCTACAATGAGCAGTTCTTC
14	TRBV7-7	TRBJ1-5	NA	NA	CASSRTDSNQPQHF	TGTGCTAGCAGCCGGACAGACAGCAATCAGCCCCAGCATTTT
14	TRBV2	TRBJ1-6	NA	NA	CASNEGLGNSPLHF	TGTGCCAGCAACGAGGGCTTAGGCAATTCACCCCTCCACTTT
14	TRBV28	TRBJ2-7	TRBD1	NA	CASRETGGWYEQYF	TGTGCCAGCAGAGAAACAGGGGGCTGGTACGAGCAGTACTTC
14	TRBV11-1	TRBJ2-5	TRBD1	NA	CASSPGQGSETQYF	TGTGCCAGCAGCCCCGGACAGGGCAGTGAGACCCAGTACTTC
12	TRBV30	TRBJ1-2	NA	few	CAWSPGGYGYTF	TGTGCCTGGAGTCCCGGAGGCTATGGCTACACCTTC
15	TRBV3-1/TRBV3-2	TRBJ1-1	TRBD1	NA	CASSHGTGANTEAFF	TGTGCCAGCAGCCACGGGACAGGGGCGAACACTGAAGCTTTCTTT
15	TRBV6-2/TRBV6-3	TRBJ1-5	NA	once	CASSTTRTGNQPQHF	TGTGCCAGCAGTACGACAAGAACAGGGAATCAGCCCCAGCATTTT